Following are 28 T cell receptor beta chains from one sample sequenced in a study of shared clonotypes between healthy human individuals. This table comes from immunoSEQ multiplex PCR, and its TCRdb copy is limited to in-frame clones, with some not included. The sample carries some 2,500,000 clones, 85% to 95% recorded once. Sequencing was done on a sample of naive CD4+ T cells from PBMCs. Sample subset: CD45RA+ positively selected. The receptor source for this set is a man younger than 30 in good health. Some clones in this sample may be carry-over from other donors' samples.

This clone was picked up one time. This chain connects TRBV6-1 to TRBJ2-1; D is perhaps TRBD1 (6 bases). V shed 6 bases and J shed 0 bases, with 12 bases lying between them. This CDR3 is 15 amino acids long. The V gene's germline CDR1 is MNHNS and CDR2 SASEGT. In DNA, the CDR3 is TGTGCCAGCAGAGGGGTAGGGGGCTCCTACAATGAGCAGTTCTTC. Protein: CASRGVGGSYNEQFF.

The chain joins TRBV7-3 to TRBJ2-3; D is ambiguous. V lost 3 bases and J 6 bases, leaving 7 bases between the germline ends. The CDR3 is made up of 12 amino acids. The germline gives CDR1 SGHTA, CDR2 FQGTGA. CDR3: CASSFLGDTQYF. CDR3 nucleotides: TGTGCCAGCAGCTTCCTGGGCGATACGCAGTATTTT. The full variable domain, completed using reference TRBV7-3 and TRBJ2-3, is GAGVSQTPSNKVTEKGKYVELRCDPISGHTALYWYRQSLGQGPEFLIYFQGTGAADDSGLPNDRFFAVRPEGSVSTLKIQRTERGDSAVYLCASSFLGDTQYFGPGTRLTVL.

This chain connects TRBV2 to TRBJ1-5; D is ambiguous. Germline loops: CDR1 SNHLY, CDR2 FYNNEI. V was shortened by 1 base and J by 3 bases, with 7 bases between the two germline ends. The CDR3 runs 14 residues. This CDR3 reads CASSEGGINQPQHF. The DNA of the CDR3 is TGTGCCAGCAGTGAAGGAGGGATCAATCAGCCCCAGCATTTT.

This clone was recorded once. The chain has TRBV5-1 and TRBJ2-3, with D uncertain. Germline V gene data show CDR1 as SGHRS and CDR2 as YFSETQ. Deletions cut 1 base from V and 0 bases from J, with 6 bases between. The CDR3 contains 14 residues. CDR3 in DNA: TGCGCCAGCAGCTTGATCCCCAGCACAGATACGCAGTATTTT. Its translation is CASSLIPSTDTQYF.

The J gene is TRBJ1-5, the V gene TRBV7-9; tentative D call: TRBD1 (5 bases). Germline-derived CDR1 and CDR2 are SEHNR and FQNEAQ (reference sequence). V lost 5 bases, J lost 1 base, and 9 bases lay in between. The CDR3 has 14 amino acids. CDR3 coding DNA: TGTGCCAGCAGCCACCGACAGAGCAATCAGCCCCAGCATTTT. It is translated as CASSHRQSNQPQHF.

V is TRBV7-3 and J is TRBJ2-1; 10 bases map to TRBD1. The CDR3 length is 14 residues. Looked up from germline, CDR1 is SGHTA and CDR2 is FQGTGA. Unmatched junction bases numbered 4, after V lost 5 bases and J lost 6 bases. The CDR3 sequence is CASSIRTGGNEQFF. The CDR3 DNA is TGTGCCAGCAGCATTAGGACAGGGGGCAATGAGCAGTTCTTC.

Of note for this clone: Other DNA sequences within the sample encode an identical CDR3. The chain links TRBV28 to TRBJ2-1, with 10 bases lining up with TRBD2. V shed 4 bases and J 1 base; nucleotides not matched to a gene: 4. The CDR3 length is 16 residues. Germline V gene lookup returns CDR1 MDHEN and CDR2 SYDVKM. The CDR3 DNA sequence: TGTGCCAGCAGTTCGCCAGCGGGAGGGTCCTACAATGAGCAGTTCTTC. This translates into CASSSPAGGSYNEQFF.

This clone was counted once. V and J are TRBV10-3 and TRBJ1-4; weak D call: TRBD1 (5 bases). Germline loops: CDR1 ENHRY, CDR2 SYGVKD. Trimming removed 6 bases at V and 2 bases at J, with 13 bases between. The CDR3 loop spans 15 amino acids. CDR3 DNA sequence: TGTGCCATCAGGGCCTCAGGGTCGACTAATGAAAAACTGTTTTTT. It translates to CAIRASGSTNEKLFF.

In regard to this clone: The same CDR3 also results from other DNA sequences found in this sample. The CDR3 DNA sequence: TGCGCCAGCAGCTTGGATGACGAGCAGTACTTC. This codes for CASSLDDEQYF. The chain recombines TRBV5-1 with TRBJ2-7; D is ambiguous. Per germline, CDR1 SGHRS and CDR2 YFSETQ. The CDR3 is 11 amino acids. V lost 0 bases and J 5 bases, leaving 3 bases between the germline ends.

CDR3 amino acids: CASSLAGGSEAFF. For the CDR3, the DNA is TGTGCCAGCAGCTTAGCGGGCGGTAGTGAAGCTTTCTTT. The chain couples TRBV7-2 to TRBJ1-1; D not resolved. This CDR3 spans 13 amino acids. V lost 0 bases and J 7 bases, leaving 9 bases between the germline ends. In germline, CDR1 is SGHTA, CDR2 FQGNSA.

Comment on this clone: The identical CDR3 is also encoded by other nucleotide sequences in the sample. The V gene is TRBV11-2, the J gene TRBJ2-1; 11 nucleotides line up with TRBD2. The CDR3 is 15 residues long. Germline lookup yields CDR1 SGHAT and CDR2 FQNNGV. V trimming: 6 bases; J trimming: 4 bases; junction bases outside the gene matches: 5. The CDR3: CASSSGLAAYNEQFF. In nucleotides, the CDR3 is TGTGCCAGCAGTTCGGGACTAGCGGCGTACAATGAGCAGTTCTTC.

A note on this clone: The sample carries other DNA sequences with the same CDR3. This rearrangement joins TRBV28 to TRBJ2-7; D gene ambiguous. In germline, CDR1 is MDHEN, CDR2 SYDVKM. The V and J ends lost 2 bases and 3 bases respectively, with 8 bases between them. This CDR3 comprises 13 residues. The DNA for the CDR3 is TGTGCCAGCAGTTTAAGGTCCTTCTACGAGCAGTACTTC. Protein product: CASSLRSFYEQYF.

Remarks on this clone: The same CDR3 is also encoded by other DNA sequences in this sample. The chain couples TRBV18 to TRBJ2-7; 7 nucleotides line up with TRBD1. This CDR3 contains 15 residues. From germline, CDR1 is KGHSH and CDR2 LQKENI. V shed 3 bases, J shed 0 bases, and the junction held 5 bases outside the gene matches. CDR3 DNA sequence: TGTGCCAGCTCACCTGGACAGGTTAACTCCTACGAGCAGTACTTC. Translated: CASSPGQVNSYEQYF.

In DNA, the CDR3 is TGTGCCAGCAGTCCTACCGGGACCTATGAAGCTTTCTTT. Amino acids: CASSPTGTYEAFF. J is TRBJ1-1 and V is TRBV7-3, with TRBD1 as a possible D gene (5 bases). The CDR3 covers 13 residues. The germline CDR1 and CDR2 sequences are SGHTA and FQGTGA. V dropped 6 bases and J dropped 7 bases, with 15 bases sitting between them.

The CDR3 is CASSKRDDHGYTF. CDR3 DNA sequence: TGTGCCAGCAGCAAACGGGACGACCATGGCTACACCTTC. The chain has TRBV9 and TRBJ1-2; possibly TRBD1 for D (5 bases). The V gene's germline CDR1 is SGDLS and CDR2 YYNGEE. The CDR3 spans 13 residues. The V gene lost 4 bases and the J gene lost 6 bases, with 13 bases spanning the gap.

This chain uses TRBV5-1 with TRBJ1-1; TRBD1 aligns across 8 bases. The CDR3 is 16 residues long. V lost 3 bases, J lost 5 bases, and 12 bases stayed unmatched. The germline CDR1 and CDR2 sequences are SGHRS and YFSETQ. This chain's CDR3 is CASSSQGAQSRTEAFF. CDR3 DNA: TGCGCCAGCAGCTCCCAGGGGGCGCAAAGTCGGACTGAAGCTTTCTTT.

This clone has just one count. CDR3 amino acids: CASSLMGGAGVQTRNYGYTF. For the CDR3, the DNA is TGCGCCAGCAGCCTAATGGGCGGGGCGGGGGTACAGACCAGAAACTATGGCTACACCTTC. The gene calls are TRBV4-1 and TRBJ1-2; possibly TRBD1 for D (5 bases). CDR3 length: 20 amino acids. Trimming took off 4 bases at V and 2 bases at J, with 29 bases between the two ends. Germline CDR1 and CDR2: MGHRA and YSYEKL.

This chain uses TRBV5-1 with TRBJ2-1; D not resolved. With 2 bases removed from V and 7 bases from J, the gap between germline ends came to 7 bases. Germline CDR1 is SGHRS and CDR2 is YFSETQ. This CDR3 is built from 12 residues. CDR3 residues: CASSFEPNEQFF. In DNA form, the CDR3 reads TGCGCCAGCAGCTTCGAGCCAAATGAGCAGTTCTTC.

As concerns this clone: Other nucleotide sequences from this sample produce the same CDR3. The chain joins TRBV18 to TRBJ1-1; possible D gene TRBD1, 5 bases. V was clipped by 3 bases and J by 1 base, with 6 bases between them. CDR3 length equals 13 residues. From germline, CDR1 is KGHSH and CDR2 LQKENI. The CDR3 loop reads CASSPQGNTEAFF. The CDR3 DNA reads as TGTGCCAGCTCACCGCAGGGGAACACTGAAGCTTTCTTT.

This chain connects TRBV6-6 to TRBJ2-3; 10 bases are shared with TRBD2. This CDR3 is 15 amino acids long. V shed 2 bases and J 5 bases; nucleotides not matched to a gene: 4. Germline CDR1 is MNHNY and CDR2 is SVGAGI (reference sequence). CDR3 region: CASSYLASGGDTQYF. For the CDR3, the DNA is TGTGCCAGCAGTTACCTGGCTAGCGGGGGAGATACGCAGTATTTT.

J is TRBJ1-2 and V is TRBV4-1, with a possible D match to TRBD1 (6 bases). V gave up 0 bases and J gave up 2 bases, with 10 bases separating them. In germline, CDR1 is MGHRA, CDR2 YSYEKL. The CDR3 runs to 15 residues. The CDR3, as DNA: TGCGCCAGCAGCCAAGAGGGGACAACCAACTATGGCTACACCTTC. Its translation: CASSQEGTTNYGYTF.

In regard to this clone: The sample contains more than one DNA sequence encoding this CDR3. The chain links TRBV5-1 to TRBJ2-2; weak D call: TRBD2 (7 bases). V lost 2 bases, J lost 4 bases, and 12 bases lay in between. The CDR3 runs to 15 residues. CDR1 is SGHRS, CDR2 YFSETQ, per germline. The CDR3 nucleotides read TGCGCCAGCAGCTTCGGGGGGCCGGGCACCGGGGAGCTGTTTTTT. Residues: CASSFGGPGTGELFF.

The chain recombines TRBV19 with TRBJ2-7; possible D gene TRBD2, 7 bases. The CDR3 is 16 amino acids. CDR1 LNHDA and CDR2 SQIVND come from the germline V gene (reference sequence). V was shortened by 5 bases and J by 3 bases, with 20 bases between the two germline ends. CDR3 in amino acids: CASSPQGGGGFYEQYF. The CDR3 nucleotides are TGTGCCAGTAGTCCTCAGGGCGGCGGGGGCTTCTACGAGCAGTACTTC.

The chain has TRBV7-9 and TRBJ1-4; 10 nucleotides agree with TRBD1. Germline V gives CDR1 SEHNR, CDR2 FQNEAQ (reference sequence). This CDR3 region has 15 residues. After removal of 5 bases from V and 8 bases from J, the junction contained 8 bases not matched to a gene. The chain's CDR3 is CASSTRQGAGEKLFF. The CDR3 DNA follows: TGTGCCAGCAGCACCCGACAGGGGGCTGGCGAAAAACTGTTTTTT.

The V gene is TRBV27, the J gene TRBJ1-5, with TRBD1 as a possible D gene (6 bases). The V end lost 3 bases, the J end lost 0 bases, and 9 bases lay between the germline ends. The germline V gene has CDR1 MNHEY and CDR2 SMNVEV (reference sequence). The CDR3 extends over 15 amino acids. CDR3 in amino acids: CASSFQGYSNQPQHF. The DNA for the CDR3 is TGTGCCAGCAGTTTCCAGGGGTATAGCAATCAGCCCCAGCATTTT.

The CDR3 bases are TGTGCCAGCTCCCAAAACTTGGAAGAGGAGCTGTTTTTT. This gives the protein CASSQNLEEELFF. The chain combines TRBV18 with TRBJ2-2; D gene unclear. Trimming took off 6 bases at V and 10 bases at J, with 15 bases between the two ends. CDR1 is KGHSH, CDR2 LQKENI, per germline. The CDR3 is made up of 13 amino acids.

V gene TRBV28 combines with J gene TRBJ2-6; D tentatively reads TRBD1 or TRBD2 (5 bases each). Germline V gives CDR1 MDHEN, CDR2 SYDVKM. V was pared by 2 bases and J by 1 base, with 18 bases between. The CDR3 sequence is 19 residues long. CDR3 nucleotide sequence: TGTGCCAGCAGTTTAGACGTCAGGGACCCGGGGTCTGGGGCCAACGTCCTGACTTTC. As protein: CASSLDVRDPGSGANVLTF. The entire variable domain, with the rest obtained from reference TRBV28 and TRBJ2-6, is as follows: DVKVTQSSRYLVKRTGEKVFLECVQDMDHENMFWYRQDPGLGLRLIYFSYDVKMKEKGDIPEGYSVSREKKERFSLILESASTNQTSMYLCASSLDVRDPGSGANVLTFGAGSRLTVL.

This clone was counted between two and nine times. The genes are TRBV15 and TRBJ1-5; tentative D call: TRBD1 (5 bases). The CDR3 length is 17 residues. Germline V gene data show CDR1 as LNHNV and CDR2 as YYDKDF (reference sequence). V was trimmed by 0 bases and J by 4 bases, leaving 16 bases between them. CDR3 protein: CATSRDTRQFLNQPQHF. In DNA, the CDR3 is TGTGCCACCAGCAGAGATACGAGACAGTTCCTAAATCAGCCCCAGCATTTT.